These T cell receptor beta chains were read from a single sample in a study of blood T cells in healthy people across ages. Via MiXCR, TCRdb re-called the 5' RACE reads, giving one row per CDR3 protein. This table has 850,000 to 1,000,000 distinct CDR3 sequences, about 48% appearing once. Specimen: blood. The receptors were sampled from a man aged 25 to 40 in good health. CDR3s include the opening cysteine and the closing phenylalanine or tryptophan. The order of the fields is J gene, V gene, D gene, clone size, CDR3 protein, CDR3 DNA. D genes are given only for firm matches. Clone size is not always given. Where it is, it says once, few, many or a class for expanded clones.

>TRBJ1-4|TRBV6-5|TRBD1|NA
CASSYLTTGVIREKLFF
TGTGCCAGCAGTTACTTAACGACAGGGGTAATACGAGAAAAACTGTTTTTT
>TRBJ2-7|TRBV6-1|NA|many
CASSELESYEQYF
TGTGCCAGCAGTGAACTGGAATCCTACGAGCAGTACTTC
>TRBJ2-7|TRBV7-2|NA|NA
CASSLTQVFEQYF
TGTGCCAGCAGCTTAACACAGGTTTTCGAGCAGTACTTC
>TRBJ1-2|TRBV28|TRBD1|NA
CASSLLTGAQYGYTF
TGTGCCAGCAGTTTATTAACAGGGGCGCAGTATGGCTACACCTTC
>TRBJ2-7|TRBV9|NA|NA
CASSEGLAVYEQYF
TGTGCCAGCAGCGAGGGCCTTGCCGTCTACGAGCAGTACTTC
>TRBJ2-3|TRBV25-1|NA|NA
CASSALGHSPTDTQYF
TGTGCCAGCAGTGCCCTCGGGCACTCCCCTACAGATACGCAGTATTTT
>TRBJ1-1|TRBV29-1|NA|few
CSVESVSTEAFF
TGCAGCGTTGAATCCGTTTCTACTGAAGCTTTCTTT
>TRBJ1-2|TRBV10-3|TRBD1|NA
CAINPGGGGYTF
TGTGCCATCAACCCAGGAGGGGGCGGCTACACCTTC
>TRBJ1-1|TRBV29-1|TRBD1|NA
CSSVTGGTEAFF
TGCAGCTCCGTAACAGGGGGCACTGAAGCTTTCTTT
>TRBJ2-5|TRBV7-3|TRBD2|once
CASSLFVFGRGQETQYF
TGTGCCAGCAGCTTATTTGTGTTTGGGCGGGGGCAAGAGACCCAGTACTTC
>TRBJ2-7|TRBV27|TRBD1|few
CASSPSGGLYLLSYEQYF
TGTGCCAGCAGTCCTTCAGGGGGCCTTTACCTACTCTCCTACGAGCAGTACTTC
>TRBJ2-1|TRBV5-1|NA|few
CASSLDGQGNDEQFF
TGCGCCAGCAGCTTGGATGGTCAGGGGAACGATGAGCAGTTCTTC
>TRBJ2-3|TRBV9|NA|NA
CASTSAGGSTDTQYF
TGTGCCAGCACGTCAGCTGGGGGAAGCACAGATACGCAGTATTTT
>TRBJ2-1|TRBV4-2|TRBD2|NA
CASRGLAGRTQGVQFF
TGTGCCAGTCGTGGATTAGCGGGGCGCACACAAGGGGTGCAGTTCTTC
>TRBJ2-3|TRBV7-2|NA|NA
CASSPYGSSTDTQYF
TGTGCCAGCAGCCCCTACGGTTCAAGCACAGATACGCAGTATTTT
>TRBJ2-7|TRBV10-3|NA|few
CAISVSGTSGIYEQYF
TGTGCCATCAGTGTATCGGGGACCTCGGGAATCTACGAGCAGTACTTC
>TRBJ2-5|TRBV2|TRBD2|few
CASRTGGVQETQYF
TGTGCCAGCAGGACCGGGGGGGTACAAGAGACCCAGTACTTC
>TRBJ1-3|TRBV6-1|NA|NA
CASSRKSEVRSGNTIYF
TGTGCCAGCAGTCGTAAGTCGGAGGTCCGCTCTGGAAACACCATATATTTT
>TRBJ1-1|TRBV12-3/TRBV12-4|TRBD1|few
CASSLGTGLGTEAFF
TGTGCCAGCAGTTTAGGGACAGGGCTGGGCACTGAAGCTTTCTTT
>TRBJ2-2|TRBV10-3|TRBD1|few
CAISESTGTGELFF
TGTGCCATCAGTGAGTCGACAGGGACCGGGGAGCTGTTTTTT
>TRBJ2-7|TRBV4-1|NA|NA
CASSPSEGRVSYEQYF
TGCGCCAGCAGCCCTTCCGAGGGTCGCGTCTCCTACGAGCAGTACTTC
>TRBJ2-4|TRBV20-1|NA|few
CSAREGGPGNIQYF
TGCAGTGCTAGAGAAGGAGGGCCGGGGAACATTCAGTACTTC